Below, 23 T cell receptor beta chains from the same sample are listed, as sequenced in a study of blood T cell repertoires in COVID-19. Generated by immunoSEQ multiplex PCR, the TCRdb table keeps only in-frame clones and is missing some. The sample has roughly 170,000 clones, around nine tenths seen once. Input material: peripheral blood. The receptors derive from a woman aged 70-85 years with COVID-19, enrolled during active disease.

CDR3: CASSVNVLLAGPYEQYF. As DNA, the CDR3 is TGTGCCAGCAGCGTAAACGTCTTACTAGCGGGGCCCTACGAGCAGTACTTC. V usage is TRBV9 and J usage is TRBJ2-7, with 10 nucleotides matching TRBD2. CDR3 length equals 17 residues. Germline values: CDR1 SGDLS, CDR2 YYNGEE. The trim removed 1 base at V and 2 bases at J, leaving 9 bases unmatched.

This chain links TRBV19 with TRBJ2-3, with a tentative D call TRBD2 (5 bases). Germline CDR1 reads LNHDA; CDR2 reads SQIVND (reference sequence). The V end lost 6 bases, the J end lost 10 bases, and 14 bases lay between the germline ends. This CDR3 spans 12 amino acids. The CDR3 spells CASRSSSGPQYF. The CDR3 region has the DNA TGTGCCAGTAGATCCTCGAGCGGACCGCAGTATTTT.

The chain combines TRBV7-9 with TRBJ2-1, with D perhaps TRBD2 (5 bases). The germline V gene encodes CDR1 SEHNR and CDR2 FQNEAQ (reference sequence). The CDR3 has 13 residues. The V and J ends lost 0 bases and 8 bases respectively, with 8 bases between them. The chain's CDR3 is CASSLASVYEQFF. The CDR3 DNA sequence: TGTGCCAGCAGCTTAGCTAGCGTCTATGAGCAGTTCTTC.

The J gene is TRBJ2-3, the V gene TRBV2; D perhaps matches TRBD1 (6 bases). This CDR3 is 14 amino acids long. V lost 6 bases and J lost 4, with 14 bases in between. Germline CDR1 is SNHLY and CDR2 is FYNNEI. The CDR3 here is CASRPDRHSDTQYF. CDR3 nucleotides: TGTGCCAGCAGACCAGACAGGCACTCAGATACGCAGTATTTT.

The chain is built from TRBV9 and TRBJ2-7, with 7 bases lining up with TRBD1. V lost 0 bases to trimming and J lost 0 bases; unmatched junction nucleotides: 6. CDR1 and CDR2 from the germline V gene are SGDLS and YYNGEE. The CDR3 has 16 amino acids. CDR3 sequence: CASSVEPGGSSYEQYF. The CDR3 bases are TGTGCCAGCAGCGTAGAGCCAGGGGGATCCTCCTACGAGCAGTACTTC.

The genes are TRBV7-2 and TRBJ2-1; 12 nucleotides agree with TRBD2. V lost 3 bases, J lost 9 bases, and 6 bases stayed unmatched. CDR3 size: 15 residues. Germline values: CDR1 SGHTA, CDR2 FQGNSA. CDR3 amino acids: CASSFSSGRVGEQFF. CDR3 nucleotide sequence: TGTGCCAGCAGCTTCTCTAGCGGGAGGGTGGGTGAGCAGTTCTTC.

V is TRBV7-9 and J is TRBJ2-3; maybe TRBD2 (5 bases). The length of the CDR3 is 16 residues. Trimming shortened V by 1 base and J by 2 bases, and 13 bases separated the two germline ends. Germline lookup yields CDR1 SEHNR and CDR2 FQNEAQ (reference sequence). CDR3 in amino acids: CASSLVAAGPTDTQYF. The CDR3 DNA sequence: TGTGCCAGCAGCTTAGTGGCCGCGGGTCCCACAGATACGCAGTATTTT.

V and J are TRBV15 and TRBJ2-3, with TRBD2 matching 12 bases. The junction had 9 bases not matched to a gene; V was cut back by 3 bases and J by 2 bases. The CDR3 loop spans 18 amino acids. Germline V CDR1 and CDR2: LNHNV, YYDKDF (reference sequence). The CDR3 spells CATSRSETSGSATDTQYF. The CDR3 coding sequence is TGTGCCACCAGCAGGTCGGAGACTAGCGGGAGTGCCACAGATACGCAGTATTTT.

The rearrangement joins TRBV9 to TRBJ1-2; 8 positions agree with TRBD1. Trimming removed 3 bases from V and 6 bases from J; junction bases left unmatched: 4. Germline lookup yields CDR1 SGDLS and CDR2 YYNGEE. The CDR3 covers 13 residues. The CDR3 nucleotides are TGTGCCAGCAGCGGACCAGGGGGCGATGGCTACACCTTC. It codes for CASSGPGGDGYTF.

This rearrangement joins TRBV28 to TRBJ2-1, with D tentatively TRBD1 (5 bases). CDR1 MDHEN and CDR2 SYDVKM come from the germline V gene. Trimming removed 3 bases at V and 0 bases at J, with 6 bases between. There are 14 residues in the CDR3. The CDR3 nucleotides read TGTGCCAGCAGTTTCAGGGTCTCCTACAATGAGCAGTTCTTC. Amino acids: CASSFRVSYNEQFF.

The gene calls are TRBV2 and TRBJ2-7, with D possibly being TRBD1 (5 bases). Trimming removed 1 base from V and 5 bases from J, with 12 bases in between. The V gene's germline CDR1 is SNHLY and CDR2 FYNNEI. The CDR3 loop spans 14 amino acids. CDR3: CASSEGSGLDEQYF. The CDR3 DNA follows: TGTGCCAGCAGTGAAGGGTCAGGGTTGGACGAGCAGTACTTC.

The CDR3: CASRKEGELFF. DNA of the CDR3: TGTGCCAGCAGGAAAGAGGGGGAGCTGTTTTTT. The V call is TRBV2, the J call TRBJ2-2, with D unclear. V was cut by 6 bases and J by 8 bases, with 7 bases left in between. This CDR3 comprises 11 residues. Germline loops: CDR1 SNHLY, CDR2 FYNNEI.

This chain uses TRBV18 with TRBJ2-2; D is undetermined. This CDR3 contains 15 residues. Germline V gives CDR1 KGHSH, CDR2 LQKENI. Trimming took 0 bases from V and 4 from J, leaving 9 bases between them. In nucleotides, the CDR3 is TGTGCCAGCTCACCACCTTCAGTTCCCACCGGGGAGCTGTTTTTT. This translates into CASSPPSVPTGELFF.

J is TRBJ2-7 and V is TRBV2, with 10 bases fitting TRBD1. This CDR3 contains 13 residues. The trim removed 6 bases at V and 2 bases at J, leaving 1 base unmatched. Germline CDR1 reads SNHLY; CDR2 reads FYNNEI. Here the CDR3 reads CASRGTGAYEQYF. The CDR3 DNA follows: TGTGCCAGCAGGGGGACAGGGGCCTACGAGCAGTACTTC.

The chain is built from TRBV29-1 and TRBJ1-5; D is unresolved. Germline lookup yields CDR1 SQVTM and CDR2 ANQGSEA. V dropped 6 bases and J dropped 4 bases, with 13 bases sitting between them. The CDR3 totals 13 residues. The CDR3 region is CSVAAVRNQPQHF. The CDR3 nucleotides read TGCAGCGTCGCCGCAGTGAGGAATCAGCCCCAGCATTTT.

V and J are TRBV6-5 and TRBJ1-2; 7 bases are shared with TRBD1. From germline, CDR1 is MNHEY and CDR2 SVGAGI. This CDR3 has 14 residues. V shed 2 bases and J 3 bases; nucleotides not matched to a gene: 3. The CDR3 loop is CASSYRGHDYGYTF. The DNA for the CDR3 is TGTGCCAGCAGTTACAGGGGGCACGACTATGGCTACACCTTC.

This sequence joins TRBV6-4 and TRBJ1-1; D unresolved. The CDR3 sequence is 17 residues long. Deletions cut 0 bases from V and 5 bases from J, with 19 bases between. Germline loops: CDR1 MRHNA, CDR2 SNTAGT. In nucleotides, the CDR3 is TGTGCCAGCAGTGACTCGTCAAATGTAACGAGGGAAACTGAAGCTTTCTTT. Its translation is CASSDSSNVTRETEAFF.

The rearrangement links TRBV5-8 to TRBJ2-7; D may be TRBD2 (6 bases). Looked up from germline, CDR1 is SGHTS and CDR2 is YDEGEE. This CDR3 contains 14 residues. V lost 4 bases, J lost 2 bases, and 13 bases lay in between. The chain's CDR3 is CASSPRDFPYEQYF. CDR3 bases: TGTGCCAGCAGCCCCCGGGACTTTCCCTACGAGCAGTACTTC. Based on the CDR3 plus reference TRBV5-8 and TRBJ2-7, the full variable domain is EAGVTQSPTHLIKTRGQQATLRCSPISGHTSVYWYQQALGLGLQFLLWYDEGEERNRGNFPPRFSGRQFPNYSSELNVNALELEDSALYLCASSPRDFPYEQYFGPGTRLTVT.

The chain employs TRBV28 and TRBJ1-1, with D possibly being TRBD1 (5 bases). This CDR3 region has 13 residues. Trimming removed 6 bases at V and 1 base at J, with 9 bases between. Germline V lookup: CDR1 MDHEN, CDR2 SYDVKM. The chain's CDR3 is CASRAQGNTEAFF. CDR3 in DNA: TGTGCCAGCAGGGCCCAGGGGAACACTGAAGCTTTCTTT.

CDR3 region: CASSQDPRLDSPLHF. The DNA for the CDR3 is TGTGCCAGCAGCCAAGATCCCAGGTTGGATTCACCCCTCCACTTT. The chain recombines TRBV4-2 with TRBJ1-6; the D is unclear. The length of the CDR3 is 15 residues. CDR1 and CDR2 (germline): LGHNA, YNFKEQ. V dropped 0 bases and J dropped 8 bases, with 11 bases sitting between them.

The CDR3 loop is CASSRGHTGTRDTQYF. The CDR3 bases are TGTGCCAGCAGCCGAGGACATACCGGGACTAGGGATACGCAGTATTTT. This chain connects TRBV7-3 to TRBJ2-3, with 8 bases lining up with TRBD2. V dropped 5 bases and J dropped 6; count of bases not matched to a gene: 13. Per the germline V gene, CDR1 is SGHTA and CDR2 is FQGTGA. This CDR3 contains 16 residues.

The chain carries TRBV6-5 and TRBJ1-4, with 9 bases lining up with TRBD1. In germline, CDR1 is MNHEY, CDR2 SVGAGI. The CDR3 is 15 amino acids. Losses at the gene ends were 2 bases for V and 5 bases for J; bases not matched to a gene: 3. CDR3 sequence: CASSYGGQGNEKLFF. The DNA of the CDR3 is TGTGCCAGCAGTTACGGGGGACAGGGCAATGAAAAACTGTTTTTT.

The V call is TRBV2, the J call TRBJ2-1; TRBD2 matches 9 bases. Germline CDR1 is SNHLY and CDR2 is FYNNEI. The junction had 3 bases not matched to a gene; V was cut back by 4 bases and J by 2 bases. The CDR3 is 15 residues long. The CDR3 coding sequence is TGTGCCAGCAGTGTCTTAGCGGGAGCCTACAATGAGCAGTTCTTC. This translates into CASSVLAGAYNEQFF.